This is a list of T cell receptor beta chains from one sample in a study of beta chain features in type 1 diabetes. Profiled with immunoSEQ multiplex PCR; TCRdb holds only in-frame clones, not every one. Of about 710,000 clones detected, more than 13% appear once; the ten largest clones hold approximately 0.039%. Sequenced: naive CD4+ T cells from blood. The receptors were gathered from a man between 18 and 29 years old with type 1 diabetes. The CDR3 runs from the conserved cysteine through the conserved F or W. Fields, in order: clone size, J gene, V gene, D gene, CDR3 DNA, CDR3 protein. D genes are given only for firm matches. Not all rows give a size; the values are once, few, many and, for expanded clones, a class.

abundance: few; j_gene: TRBJ2-2; v_gene: TRBV10-3; d_gene: .; CDR3nt: TGTGCCATCAGTGAGTCGAAGGCCACGAACACCGGGGAGCTGTTTTTT; CDR3aa: CAISESKATNTGELFF
abundance: .; j_gene: TRBJ1-6; v_gene: TRBV6-5; d_gene: TRBD1; CDR3nt: TGTGCCAGCAGTCTTACAGGGGTGCCAGGATCACCCCTCCACTTT; CDR3aa: CASSLTGVPGSPLHF
abundance: .; j_gene: TRBJ2-1; v_gene: TRBV18; d_gene: TRBD2; CDR3nt: TGTGCCAGCTCCCCGGGACTATACGATGAGCAGTTCTTC; CDR3aa: CASSPGLYDEQFF
abundance: .; j_gene: TRBJ2-1; v_gene: TRBV5-1; d_gene: .; CDR3nt: TGCGCCAGCAGCTTCGGCGTAGACAATGAGCAGTTCTTC; CDR3aa: CASSFGVDNEQFF
abundance: .; j_gene: TRBJ1-2; v_gene: TRBV7-8; d_gene: .; CDR3nt: TGTGCCAGCAGCTTAGTCGTAGGGGTTAGCTATGGCTACACCTTC; CDR3aa: CASSLVVGVSYGYTF
abundance: .; j_gene: TRBJ1-2; v_gene: TRBV6-4; d_gene: .; CDR3nt: TGTGCCAGCAGCCGCCTTGGGGACTATGGCTACACCTTC; CDR3aa: CASSRLGDYGYTF
abundance: few; j_gene: TRBJ2-1; v_gene: TRBV5-4; d_gene: .; CDR3nt: TGTGCCAGCAGCTTGCCCGGCGGAGTCTACAATGAGCAGTTCTTC; CDR3aa: CASSLPGGVYNEQFF
abundance: .; j_gene: TRBJ2-3; v_gene: TRBV4-1; d_gene: TRBD2; CDR3nt: TGCGCCAGCAGCCAAGATGATTCAGGACTAGCGGGATTCACAGATACGCAGTATTTT; CDR3aa: CASSQDDSGLAGFTDTQYF
abundance: .; j_gene: TRBJ2-7; v_gene: TRBV28; d_gene: TRBD1; CDR3nt: TGTGCCAGCAGTTCGGGACAGACTACCTACGAGCAGTACTTC; CDR3aa: CASSSGQTTYEQYF
abundance: few; j_gene: TRBJ1-4; v_gene: TRBV7-9; d_gene: .; CDR3nt: TGTGCCAGCAGCTTAGTATCAGGGTTCAATAATGAAAAACTGTTTTTT; CDR3aa: CASSLVSGFNNEKLFF
abundance: .; j_gene: TRBJ1-1; v_gene: TRBV7-2; d_gene: .; CDR3nt: TGTGCCAGCAGCTTATCAAGTGGGGTGGCTGAAGCTTTCTTT; CDR3aa: CASSLSSGVAEAFF
abundance: few; j_gene: TRBJ1-2; v_gene: TRBV11-1; d_gene: .; CDR3nt: TGTGCCAGCAGCTTAGGGATACGCTATGGCTACACCTTC; CDR3aa: CASSLGIRYGYTF
abundance: .; j_gene: TRBJ2-3; v_gene: TRBV11-2; d_gene: TRBD2; CDR3nt: TGTGCCAGCAGTTCCTTAGCGGGAGTCGGGGATACGCAGTATTTT; CDR3aa: CASSSLAGVGDTQYF
abundance: few; j_gene: TRBJ2-2; v_gene: TRBV10-3; d_gene: TRBD1; CDR3nt: TGTGCCATCGGGGCCGGGACAGCGAACACCGGGGAGCTGTTTTTT; CDR3aa: CAIGAGTANTGELFF
abundance: few; j_gene: TRBJ2-3; v_gene: TRBV19; d_gene: TRBD2; CDR3nt: TGTGCCAGTAGACCCGGGGGGGATACGCAGTATTTT; CDR3aa: CASRPGGDTQYF
abundance: .; j_gene: TRBJ2-1; v_gene: TRBV7-3; d_gene: .; CDR3nt: TGTGCCAGCAGCTTAATGGGCCCCCAAGTCGACAATGAGCAGTTCTTC; CDR3aa: CASSLMGPQVDNEQFF
abundance: .; j_gene: TRBJ2-1; v_gene: TRBV29-1; d_gene: TRBD1; CDR3nt: TGCAGCGCCCTGACAGGGCCCGCCGACAATGAGCAGTTCTTC; CDR3aa: CSALTGPADNEQFF
abundance: .; j_gene: TRBJ2-1; v_gene: TRBV18; d_gene: .; CDR3nt: TGTGCCAGCTCCCCAGTGATAGGACAGAACAATGAGCAGTTCTTC; CDR3aa: CASSPVIGQNNEQFF
abundance: .; j_gene: TRBJ1-1; v_gene: TRBV14; d_gene: .; CDR3nt: TGTGCCAGCAGCCAAACGAAGAACACTGAAGCTTTCTTT; CDR3aa: CASSQTKNTEAFF
abundance: .; j_gene: TRBJ2-6; v_gene: TRBV2; d_gene: TRBD1; CDR3nt: TGTGCCAGCCTTGACAGGGCTGGGGCCAACGTCCTGACTTTC; CDR3aa: CASLDRAGANVLTF
abundance: .; j_gene: TRBJ2-4; v_gene: TRBV15; d_gene: TRBD1; CDR3nt: TGTGCCACCAGACAGGGGCTGACTATAGCCAAAAACATTCAGTACTTC; CDR3aa: CATRQGLTIAKNIQYF
abundance: .; j_gene: TRBJ1-4; v_gene: TRBV7-9; d_gene: .; CDR3nt: TGTGCCAGCAGCCCAGGAAATGAAAAACTGTTTTTT; CDR3aa: CASSPGNEKLFF
abundance: few; j_gene: TRBJ2-3; v_gene: TRBV7-9; d_gene: TRBD2; CDR3nt: TGTGCCAGTAGACTAGCGGGGTCTCACCGAGGCACAGATACGCAGTATTTT; CDR3aa: CASRLAGSHRGTDTQYF
abundance: .; j_gene: TRBJ1-1; v_gene: TRBV29-1; d_gene: .; CDR3nt: TGCAGCGTTTTCCCAATACAGGGTTATAACACTGAAGCTTTCTTT; CDR3aa: CSVFPIQGYNTEAFF
abundance: .; j_gene: TRBJ2-3; v_gene: TRBV9; d_gene: .; CDR3nt: TGTGCCAGCAGAGGACACAGCTCAACAGATACGCAGTATTTT; CDR3aa: CASRGHSSTDTQYF
abundance: few; j_gene: TRBJ1-2; v_gene: TRBV29-1; d_gene: .; CDR3nt: TGCAGCGTTGAAAGCGATACAGGTCCACCTCGGTATGGCTACACCTTC; CDR3aa: CSVESDTGPPRYGYTF
abundance: .; j_gene: TRBJ2-6; v_gene: TRBV19; d_gene: TRBD1; CDR3nt: TGTGCCAGTAGTGGGGACAGGGCTGGGGCCAACGTCCTGACTTTC; CDR3aa: CASSGDRAGANVLTF
abundance: few; j_gene: TRBJ2-7; v_gene: TRBV6-1; d_gene: TRBD2; CDR3nt: TGTGCCAGCAGCGGGCTAGCGGGAGGGCCCAACGAGCAGTACTTC; CDR3aa: CASSGLAGGPNEQYF
abundance: few; j_gene: TRBJ2-7; v_gene: TRBV28; d_gene: .; CDR3nt: TGTGCCATCTCAGGACAAGCTCCCTACGAGCAGTACTTC; CDR3aa: CAISGQAPYEQYF
abundance: .; j_gene: TRBJ2-1; v_gene: TRBV7-2; d_gene: TRBD2; CDR3nt: TGTGCCAGCAGGGGCGGGACTAGCGGGAGGAGCTCCTACAATGAGCAGTTCTTC; CDR3aa: CASRGGTSGRSSYNEQFF
abundance: .; j_gene: TRBJ2-3; v_gene: TRBV30; d_gene: .; CDR3nt: TGTGCCTGGACCACGGGAGATTTCTCTAGCACAGATACGCAGTATTTT; CDR3aa: CAWTTGDFSSTDTQYF
abundance: .; j_gene: TRBJ2-1; v_gene: TRBV10-3; d_gene: TRBD2; CDR3nt: TGTGCCATCAGTGAGTCGACGGGGACTACCCCTAACAATGAGCAGTTCTTC; CDR3aa: CAISESTGTTPNNEQFF
abundance: few; j_gene: TRBJ1-5; v_gene: TRBV27; d_gene: .; CDR3nt: TGTGCCAGCAGGTGGGGGGCCGGTCAGCCCCAGCATTTT; CDR3aa: CASRWGAGQPQHF
abundance: once; j_gene: TRBJ1-2; v_gene: TRBV7-9; d_gene: TRBD1; CDR3nt: TGTGCCAGCAGCACCCGGGACAGGCTGTCCTATGGCTACACCTTC; CDR3aa: CASSTRDRLSYGYTF
abundance: .; j_gene: TRBJ1-1; v_gene: TRBV18; d_gene: TRBD1; CDR3nt: TGTGCCAGCTCACCTCTAGGACAGGGCGAAGCTTTCTTT; CDR3aa: CASSPLGQGEAFF
abundance: few; j_gene: TRBJ2-7; v_gene: TRBV30; d_gene: .; CDR3nt: TGTGCCTGGAGTCGCGGAGTCCCTTCCTACGAGCAGTACTTC; CDR3aa: CAWSRGVPSYEQYF
abundance: .; j_gene: TRBJ2-3; v_gene: TRBV7-9; d_gene: .; CDR3nt: TGTGCCAGCAGCTTAGGTCCGGCTAGCGGCACAGATACGCAGTATTTT; CDR3aa: CASSLGPASGTDTQYF
abundance: .; j_gene: TRBJ2-3; v_gene: TRBV7-9; d_gene: TRBD2; CDR3nt: TGTGCCAGCAGCTCGTACCCCCGGGGGGACACAGATACGCAGTATTTT; CDR3aa: CASSSYPRGDTDTQYF
abundance: few; j_gene: TRBJ2-5; v_gene: TRBV28; d_gene: .; CDR3nt: TGTGCCGCGAGCGACAGGACAACGTACCAAGAGACCCAGTACTTC; CDR3aa: CAASDRTTYQETQYF
abundance: few; j_gene: TRBJ2-1; v_gene: TRBV4-3; d_gene: TRBD2; CDR3nt: TGCGCCAGCAGCTTCACTAGCGGGGGGCACTCCTACAATGAGCAGTTCTTC; CDR3aa: CASSFTSGGHSYNEQFF
abundance: few; j_gene: TRBJ2-5; v_gene: TRBV30; d_gene: TRBD1; CDR3nt: TGTGCCTGGGGGGACAGGGCCGAGACCCAGTACTTC; CDR3aa: CAWGDRAETQYF
abundance: few; j_gene: TRBJ2-3; v_gene: TRBV11-2; d_gene: .; CDR3nt: TGTGCCAGCAGCTTTGGGGGGACACCTTACACAGATACGCAGTATTTT; CDR3aa: CASSFGGTPYTDTQYF
abundance: few; j_gene: TRBJ2-7; v_gene: TRBV30; d_gene: .; CDR3nt: TGTGCCTGGAGTGGGGTCTACGAGCAGTACTTC; CDR3aa: CAWSGVYEQYF
abundance: .; j_gene: TRBJ1-1; v_gene: TRBV30; d_gene: .; CDR3nt: TGTGCCTGGAGTGTAATGGGGGGAGGCACTGAAGCTTTCTTT; CDR3aa: CAWSVMGGGTEAFF
abundance: .; j_gene: TRBJ2-1; v_gene: TRBV7-9; d_gene: TRBD2; CDR3nt: TGTGCCAGCAGCCCAGGACTAGCGAGTTACAATGAGCAGTTCTTC; CDR3aa: CASSPGLASYNEQFF
abundance: .; j_gene: TRBJ2-7; v_gene: TRBV20-1; d_gene: .; CDR3nt: TGCAGTGCCGTAGCGGCCTACGAGCAGTACTTC; CDR3aa: CSAVAAYEQYF
abundance: .; j_gene: TRBJ1-1; v_gene: TRBV18; d_gene: TRBD1; CDR3nt: TGTGCCAGCTCACCACCCCTACAGGGGACAGTGAACACTGAAGCTTTCTTT; CDR3aa: CASSPPLQGTVNTEAFF
abundance: few; j_gene: TRBJ1-6; v_gene: TRBV6-1; d_gene: .; CDR3nt: TGTGCCAGCTTCGGTACGGGTTATTCACCCCTCCACTTT; CDR3aa: CASFGTGYSPLHF
abundance: .; j_gene: TRBJ1-2; v_gene: TRBV5-8; d_gene: .; CDR3nt: TGTGCCAGCAGCCCGCCGGGACCGCAATACTATGGCTACACCTTC; CDR3aa: CASSPPGPQYYGYTF